This T cell receptor (beta chain) is drawn from a study of shared clonotypes between healthy human individuals. Profiled with immunoSEQ multiplex PCR; TCRdb holds only in-frame clones, not every one. The repertoire holds nearly 1 million clones, with less than 85% as singletons. The germline V gene encodes CDR1 WNHNN and CDR2 SYGVQD (reference sequence). The V end was cut by 0 bases, the J end by 2 bases, with 18 bases between. The CDR3 loop spans 18 amino acids. This rearrangement joins TRBV10-1 to TRBJ2-3, with a possible D match to TRBD2 (6 bases). The specimen was memory CD4+ T cells sorted from blood. Subset defined: CD45RA-negative fraction. The sequence came from a man between 18 and 29 years old in good health. CDR3: CASSESPLAALNTDTQYF. CDR3 DNA sequence: TGCGCCAGCAGTGAGTCCCCTTTAGCGGCGCTGAACACAGATACGCAGTATTTT.